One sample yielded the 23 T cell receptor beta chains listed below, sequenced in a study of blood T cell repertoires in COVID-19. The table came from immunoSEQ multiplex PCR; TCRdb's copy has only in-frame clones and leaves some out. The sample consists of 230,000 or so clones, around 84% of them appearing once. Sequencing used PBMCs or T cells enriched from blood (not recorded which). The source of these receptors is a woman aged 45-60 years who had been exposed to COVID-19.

The CDR3 bases are TGTGCCAGCAGCCCCCCGTTTAGCGGGGATACGCAGTATTTT. This codes for CASSPPFSGDTQYF. V is TRBV6-6 and J is TRBJ2-3; 7 nucleotides line up with TRBD2. The CDR3 sequence is 14 residues long. CDR1 and CDR2 from the germline V gene are MNHNY and SVGAGI (reference sequence). The V gene end was trimmed by 6 bases and the J gene end by 6 bases; junction bases not matched to a gene: 9.

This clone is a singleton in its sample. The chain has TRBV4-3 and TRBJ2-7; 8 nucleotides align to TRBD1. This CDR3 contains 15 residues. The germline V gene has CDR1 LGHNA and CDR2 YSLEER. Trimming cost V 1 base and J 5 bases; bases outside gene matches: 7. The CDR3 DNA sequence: TGCGCCAGCAGCCAAGCTCGGACAGGGTGGAACGAGCAGTACTTC. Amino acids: CASSQARTGWNEQYF.

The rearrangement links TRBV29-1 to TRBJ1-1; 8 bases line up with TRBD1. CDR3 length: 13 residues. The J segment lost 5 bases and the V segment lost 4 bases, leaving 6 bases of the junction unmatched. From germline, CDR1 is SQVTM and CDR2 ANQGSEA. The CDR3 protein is CSVGPDRATEAFF. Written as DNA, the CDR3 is TGCAGCGTTGGCCCGGACAGGGCTACTGAAGCTTTCTTT.

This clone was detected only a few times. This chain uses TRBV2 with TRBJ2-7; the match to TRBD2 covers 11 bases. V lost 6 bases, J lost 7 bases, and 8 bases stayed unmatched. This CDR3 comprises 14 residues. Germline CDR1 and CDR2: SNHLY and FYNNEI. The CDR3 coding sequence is TGTGCCAGCAGACTAGCGGGGGCTCACCTTGAGCAGTACTTC. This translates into CASRLAGAHLEQYF.

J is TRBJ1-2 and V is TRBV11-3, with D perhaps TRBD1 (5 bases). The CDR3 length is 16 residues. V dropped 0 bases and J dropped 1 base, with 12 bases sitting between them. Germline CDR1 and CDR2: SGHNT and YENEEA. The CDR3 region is CASSLETGAYNYGYTF. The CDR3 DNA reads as TGTGCCAGCAGCTTAGAAACAGGAGCTTATAACTATGGCTACACCTTC. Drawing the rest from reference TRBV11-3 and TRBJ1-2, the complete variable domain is EAGVVQSPRYKIIEKKQPVAFWCNPISGHNTLYWYLQNLGQGPELLIRYENEEAVDDSQLPKDRFSAERLKGVDSTLKIQPAELGDSAVYLCASSLETGAYNYGYTFGSGTRLTVV.

CDR3 sequence reads: CASSPPRGTGELFF. CDR3 DNA: TGTGCCAGCAGCCCCCCCAGGGGCACCGGGGAGCTGTTTTTT. The chain has TRBV7-9 and TRBJ2-2; a possible D gene is TRBD1 (6 bases). The length of the CDR3 is 14 residues. From germline, CDR1 is SEHNR and CDR2 FQNEAQ (reference sequence). Trimming removed 5 bases from V and 4 bases from J, with 11 bases in between.

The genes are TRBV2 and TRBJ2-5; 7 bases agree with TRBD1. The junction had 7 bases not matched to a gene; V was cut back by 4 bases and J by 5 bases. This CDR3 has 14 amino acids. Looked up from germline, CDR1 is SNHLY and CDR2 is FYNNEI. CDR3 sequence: CASSAGTVAETQYF. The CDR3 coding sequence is TGTGCCAGCAGTGCCGGGACAGTGGCCGAGACCCAGTACTTC.

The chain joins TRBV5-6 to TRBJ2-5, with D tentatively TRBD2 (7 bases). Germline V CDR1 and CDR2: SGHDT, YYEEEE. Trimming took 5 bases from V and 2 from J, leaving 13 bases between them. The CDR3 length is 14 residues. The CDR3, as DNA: TGTGCCAGCAGTTTAGGGGGGGAACAAGAGACCCAGTACTTC. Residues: CASSLGGEQETQYF.

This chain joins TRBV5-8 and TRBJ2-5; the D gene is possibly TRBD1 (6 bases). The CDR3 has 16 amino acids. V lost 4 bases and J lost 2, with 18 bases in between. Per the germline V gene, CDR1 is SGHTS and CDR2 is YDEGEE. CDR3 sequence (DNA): TGTGCCAGCAGCACCGGACAGACCCCAATTCAAGAGACCCAGTACTTC. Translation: CASSTGQTPIQETQYF.

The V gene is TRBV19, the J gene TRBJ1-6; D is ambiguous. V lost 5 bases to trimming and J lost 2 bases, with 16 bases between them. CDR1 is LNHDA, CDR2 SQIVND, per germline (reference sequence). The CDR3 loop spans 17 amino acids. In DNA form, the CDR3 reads TGTGCCAGTAGTCCTTCCTCCCGTGGAGCCTATAATTCACCCCTCCACTTT. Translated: CASSPSSRGAYNSPLHF.

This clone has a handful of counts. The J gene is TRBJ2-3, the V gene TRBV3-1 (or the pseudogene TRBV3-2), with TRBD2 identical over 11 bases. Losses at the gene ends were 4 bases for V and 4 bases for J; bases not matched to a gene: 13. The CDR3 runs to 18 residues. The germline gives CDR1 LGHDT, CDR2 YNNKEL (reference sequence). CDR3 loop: CASSPHPTSSGGADTQYF. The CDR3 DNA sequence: TGTGCCAGCAGCCCACACCCGACAAGTAGCGGGGGGGCAGATACGCAGTATTTT.

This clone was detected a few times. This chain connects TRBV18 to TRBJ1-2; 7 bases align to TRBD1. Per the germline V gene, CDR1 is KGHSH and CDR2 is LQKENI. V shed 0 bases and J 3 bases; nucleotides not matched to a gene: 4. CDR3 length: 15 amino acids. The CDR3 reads CASSPPDRRDYGYTF. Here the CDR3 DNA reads TGTGCCAGCTCACCACCGGACAGGCGGGACTATGGCTACACCTTC.

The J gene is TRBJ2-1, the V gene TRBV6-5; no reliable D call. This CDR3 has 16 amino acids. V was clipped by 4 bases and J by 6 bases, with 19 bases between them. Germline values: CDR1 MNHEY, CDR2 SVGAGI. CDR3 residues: CASSFQTSPQSNEQFF. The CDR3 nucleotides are TGTGCCAGCAGTTTCCAGACCTCGCCACAGAGCAATGAGCAGTTCTTC.

CDR3 sequence: CASSDLATGSNYGYTF. Written as DNA, the CDR3 is TGTGCCAGCAGTGACTTAGCGACAGGGAGCAACTATGGCTACACCTTC. The chain carries TRBV6-1 and TRBJ1-2, with 7 bases identical to TRBD1. This CDR3 is 16 amino acids long. The germline CDR1 and CDR2 sequences are MNHNS and SASEGT. V shed 3 bases and J 2 bases; nucleotides not matched to a gene: 9.

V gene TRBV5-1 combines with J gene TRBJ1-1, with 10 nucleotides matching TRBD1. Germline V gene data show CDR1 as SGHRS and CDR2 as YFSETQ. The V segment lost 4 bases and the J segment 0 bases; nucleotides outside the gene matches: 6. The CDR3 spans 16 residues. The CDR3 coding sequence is TGCGCCAGCAGCCCGGGACAGGGGAGGATGAACACTGAAGCTTTCTTT. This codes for CASSPGQGRMNTEAFF.

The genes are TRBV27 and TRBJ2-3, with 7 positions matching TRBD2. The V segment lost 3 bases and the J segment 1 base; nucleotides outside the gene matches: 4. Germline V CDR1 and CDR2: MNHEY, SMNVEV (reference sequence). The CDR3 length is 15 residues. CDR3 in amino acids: CASSFWAGGTDTQYF. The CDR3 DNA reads TGTGCCAGCAGTTTCTGGGCGGGGGGCACAGATACGCAGTATTTT.

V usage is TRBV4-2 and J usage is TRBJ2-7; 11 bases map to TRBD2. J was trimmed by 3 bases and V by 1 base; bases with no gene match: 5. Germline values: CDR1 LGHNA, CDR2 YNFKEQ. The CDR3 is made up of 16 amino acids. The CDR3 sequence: CASSQVSSGGFYEQYF. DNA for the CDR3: TGTGCCAGCAGCCAAGTTTCTAGCGGGGGGTTCTACGAGCAGTACTTC.

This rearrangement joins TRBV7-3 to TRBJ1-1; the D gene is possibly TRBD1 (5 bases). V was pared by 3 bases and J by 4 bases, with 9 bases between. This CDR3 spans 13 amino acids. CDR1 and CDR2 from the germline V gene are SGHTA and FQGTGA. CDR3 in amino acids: CASSFRGGTEAFF. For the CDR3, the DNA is TGTGCCAGCAGCTTCCGGGGGGGCACTGAAGCTTTCTTT.

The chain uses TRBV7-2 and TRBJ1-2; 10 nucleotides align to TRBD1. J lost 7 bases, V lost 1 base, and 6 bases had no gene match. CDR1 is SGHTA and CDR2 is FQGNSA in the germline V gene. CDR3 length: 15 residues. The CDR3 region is CASSLGRQGARGYTF. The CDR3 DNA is TGTGCCAGCAGCTTAGGACGACAGGGGGCGCGTGGCTACACCTTC.

The CDR3 DNA sequence: TGTGCCAGCAGCCAACAATTAGTGGGAGCTAACACTGAAGCTTTCTTT. It translates to CASSQQLVGANTEAFF. The chain has TRBV3-1 (or the pseudogene TRBV3-2) and TRBJ1-1; no clear D gene. CDR1 is LGHDT, CDR2 YNNKEL, per germline (reference sequence). Trimming pared 2 bases from V and 2 bases from J, leaving 15 bases between. CDR3 length equals 16 residues.

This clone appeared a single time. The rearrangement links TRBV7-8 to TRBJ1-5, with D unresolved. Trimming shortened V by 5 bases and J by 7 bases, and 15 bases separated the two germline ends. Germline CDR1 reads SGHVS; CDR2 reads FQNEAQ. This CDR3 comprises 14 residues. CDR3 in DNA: TGTGCCAGCAGCCGTTCTCCCGGGGAGCAGCCCCAGCATTTT. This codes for CASSRSPGEQPQHF.

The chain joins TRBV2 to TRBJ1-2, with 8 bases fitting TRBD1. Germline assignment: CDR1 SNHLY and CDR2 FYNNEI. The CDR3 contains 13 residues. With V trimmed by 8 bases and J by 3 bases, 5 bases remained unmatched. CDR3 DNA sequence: TGTGCCAGCGGGGCGGACAGGGACTATGGCTACACCTTC. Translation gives CASGADRDYGYTF.

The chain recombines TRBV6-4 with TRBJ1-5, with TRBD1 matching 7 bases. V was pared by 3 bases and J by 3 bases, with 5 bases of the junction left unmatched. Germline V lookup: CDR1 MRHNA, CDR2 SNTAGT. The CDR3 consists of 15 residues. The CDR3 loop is CASSEGTENNQPQHF. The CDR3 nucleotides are TGTGCCAGCAGTGAAGGGACAGAGAACAATCAGCCCCAGCATTTT.